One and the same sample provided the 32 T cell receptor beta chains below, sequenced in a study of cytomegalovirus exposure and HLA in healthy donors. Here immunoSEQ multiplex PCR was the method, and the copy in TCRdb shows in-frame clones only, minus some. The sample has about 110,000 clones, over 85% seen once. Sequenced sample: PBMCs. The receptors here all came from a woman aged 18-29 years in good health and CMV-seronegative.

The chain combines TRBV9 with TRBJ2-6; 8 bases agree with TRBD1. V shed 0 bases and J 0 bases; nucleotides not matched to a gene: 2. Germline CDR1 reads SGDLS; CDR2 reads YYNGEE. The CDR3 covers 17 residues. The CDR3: CASSVGTGYSGANVLTF. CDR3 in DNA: TGTGCCAGCAGCGTAGGGACAGGGTACTCTGGGGCCAACGTCCTGACTTTC.

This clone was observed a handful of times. CDR3 loop: CASSLGLSSDYGYTF. CDR3 coding DNA: TGTGCCAGCAGCTTGGGACTATCCTCAGACTATGGCTACACCTTC. The genes are TRBV5-6 and TRBJ1-2; D is uncertain. V lost 0 bases and J lost 3, with 12 bases in between. CDR1 and CDR2 from the germline V gene are SGHDT and YYEEEE. This CDR3 has 15 amino acids.

The CDR3 sequence is CASGGADRGPETQYF. CDR3 nucleotide sequence: TGTGCCAGCGGAGGTGCTGACAGGGGGCCGGAGACCCAGTACTTC. V usage is TRBV7-9 and J usage is TRBJ2-5; 10 positions agree with TRBD1. The CDR3 has 15 residues. From germline, CDR1 is SEHNR and CDR2 FQNEAQ (reference sequence). Germline trimming cut 8 bases from V and 5 bases from J; bases unmatched to any gene: 11.

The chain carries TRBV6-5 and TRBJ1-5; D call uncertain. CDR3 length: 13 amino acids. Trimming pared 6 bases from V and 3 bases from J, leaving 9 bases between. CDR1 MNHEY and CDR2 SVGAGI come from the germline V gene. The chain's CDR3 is CASSLWANQPQHF. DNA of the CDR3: TGTGCCAGCAGCTTATGGGCCAATCAGCCCCAGCATTTT.

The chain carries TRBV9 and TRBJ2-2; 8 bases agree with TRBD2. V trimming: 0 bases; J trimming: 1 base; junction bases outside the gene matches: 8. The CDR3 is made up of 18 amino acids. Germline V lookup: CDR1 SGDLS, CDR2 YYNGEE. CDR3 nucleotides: TGTGCCAGCAGCGTAGACCCCCGGAGCGGGGGGAACACCGGGGAGCTGTTTTTT. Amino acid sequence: CASSVDPRSGGNTGELFF. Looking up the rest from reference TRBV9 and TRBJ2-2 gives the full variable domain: DSGVTQTPKHLITATGQRVTLRCSPRSGDLSVYWYQQSLDQGLQFLIQYYNGEERAKGNILERFSAQQFPDLHSELNLSSLELGDSALYFCASSVDPRSGGNTGELFFGEGSRLTVL.

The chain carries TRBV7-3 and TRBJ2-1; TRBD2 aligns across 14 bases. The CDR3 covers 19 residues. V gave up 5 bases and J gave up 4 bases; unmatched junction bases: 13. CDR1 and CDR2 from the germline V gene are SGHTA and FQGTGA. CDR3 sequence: CASSVTGTSGRLGYNEQFF. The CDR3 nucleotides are TGTGCCAGCAGCGTTACCGGGACTAGCGGGAGATTGGGATACAATGAGCAGTTCTTC.

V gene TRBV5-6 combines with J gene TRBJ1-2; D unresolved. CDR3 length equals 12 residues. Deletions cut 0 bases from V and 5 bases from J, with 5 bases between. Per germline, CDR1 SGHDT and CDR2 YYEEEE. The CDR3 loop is CASSLEQYGYTF. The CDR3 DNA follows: TGTGCCAGCAGCTTGGAACAGTATGGCTACACCTTC.

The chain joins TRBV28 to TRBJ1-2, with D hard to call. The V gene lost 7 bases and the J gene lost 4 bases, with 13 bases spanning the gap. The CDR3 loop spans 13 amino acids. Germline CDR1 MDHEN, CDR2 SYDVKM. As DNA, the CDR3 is TGTGCCAGCACTACGGGTCCTTTCTATGGCTACACCTTC. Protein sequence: CASTTGPFYGYTF.

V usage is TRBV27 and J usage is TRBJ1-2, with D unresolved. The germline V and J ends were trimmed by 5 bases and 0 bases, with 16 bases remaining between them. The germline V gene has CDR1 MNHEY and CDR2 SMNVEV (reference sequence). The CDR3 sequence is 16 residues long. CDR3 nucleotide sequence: TGTGCCAGCAGTAGGAGTTTAGGCAGCTCTAACTATGGCTACACCTTC. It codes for CASSRSLGSSNYGYTF.

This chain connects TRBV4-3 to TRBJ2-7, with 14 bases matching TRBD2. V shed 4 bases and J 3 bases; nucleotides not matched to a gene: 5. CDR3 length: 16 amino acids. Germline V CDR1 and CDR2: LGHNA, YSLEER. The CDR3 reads CASSLDGTSGSYEQYF. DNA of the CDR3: TGCGCCAGCAGCCTCGATGGGACTAGCGGGAGCTACGAGCAGTACTTC.

The CDR3 region has the DNA TGTGCCAGCAGTTTATACCAGGGGACAGCGGGGGAGGGAGGCTACACCTTC. Protein sequence: CASSLYQGTAGEGGYTF. The chain uses TRBV27 and TRBJ1-2; 7 bases are shared with TRBD1. Germline V gene lookup returns CDR1 MNHEY and CDR2 SMNVEV (reference sequence). V trimming: 1 base; J trimming: 8 bases; junction bases outside the gene matches: 16. The CDR3 is made up of 17 amino acids.

In DNA form, the CDR3 reads TGTGCCAGCAGCGGACAGGGGGGAACCTACGAGCAGTACTTC. This gives the protein CASSGQGGTYEQYF. This chain links TRBV6-1 with TRBJ2-7, with 10 nucleotides matching TRBD1. The CDR3 totals 14 residues. Germline V gives CDR1 MNHNS, CDR2 SASEGT. Trimming cost V 6 bases and J 2 bases; bases outside gene matches: 4.

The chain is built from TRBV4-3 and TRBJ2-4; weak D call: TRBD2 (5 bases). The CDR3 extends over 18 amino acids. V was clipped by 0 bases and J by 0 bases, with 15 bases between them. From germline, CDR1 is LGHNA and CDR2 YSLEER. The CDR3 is CASSQDSESGLAKNIQYF. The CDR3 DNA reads TGCGCCAGCAGCCAAGATTCGGAGTCGGGGTTAGCCAAAAACATTCAGTACTTC.

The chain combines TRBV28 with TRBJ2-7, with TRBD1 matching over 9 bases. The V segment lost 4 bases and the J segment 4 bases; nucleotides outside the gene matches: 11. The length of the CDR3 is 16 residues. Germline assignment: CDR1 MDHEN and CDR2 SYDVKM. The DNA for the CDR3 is TGTGCCAGCAGTTATACCCCCGGGACAGGGCTATACGAGCAGTACTTC. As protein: CASSYTPGTGLYEQYF.

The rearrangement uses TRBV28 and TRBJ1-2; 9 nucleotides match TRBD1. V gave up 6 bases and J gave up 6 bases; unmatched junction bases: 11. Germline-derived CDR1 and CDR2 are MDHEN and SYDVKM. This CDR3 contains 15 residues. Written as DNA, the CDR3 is TGTGCCAGCAGCGAATCCGGGACAGGGAACCATGGCTACACCTTC. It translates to CASSESGTGNHGYTF.

CDR3 sequence (DNA): TGTGCCAGTAGTATAGCAGGGTTGAACACTGAAGCTTTCTTT. Its protein product is CASSIAGLNTEAFF. The chain is built from TRBV19 and TRBJ1-1, with D perhaps matching TRBD1 (5 bases). The V end lost 1 base, the J end lost 0 bases, and 6 bases lay between the germline ends. This CDR3 spans 14 amino acids. From germline, CDR1 is LNHDA and CDR2 SQIVND (reference sequence).

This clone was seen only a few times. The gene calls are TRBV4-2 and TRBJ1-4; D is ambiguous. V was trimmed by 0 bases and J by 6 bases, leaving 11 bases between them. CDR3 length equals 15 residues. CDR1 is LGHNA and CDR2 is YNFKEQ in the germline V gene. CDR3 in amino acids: CASSQDWSGYEKLFF. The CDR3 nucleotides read TGTGCCAGCAGCCAAGATTGGTCAGGTTATGAAAAACTGTTTTTT.

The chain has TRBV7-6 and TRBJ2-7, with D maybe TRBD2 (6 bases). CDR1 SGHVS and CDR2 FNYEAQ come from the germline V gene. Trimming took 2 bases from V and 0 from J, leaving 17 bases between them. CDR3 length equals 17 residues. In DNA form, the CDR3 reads TGTGCCAGCAGCTTAAGGGTGGCGGCGGGAACCTCCTACGAGCAGTACTTC. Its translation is CASSLRVAAGTSYEQYF.

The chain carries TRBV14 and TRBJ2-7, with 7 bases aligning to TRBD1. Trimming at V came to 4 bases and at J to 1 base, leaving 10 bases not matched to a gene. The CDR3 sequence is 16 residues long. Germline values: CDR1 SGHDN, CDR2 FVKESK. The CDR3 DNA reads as TGTGCCAGCAGCCGATTGACAGGGACAAAATCCTACGAGCAGTACTTC. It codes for CASSRLTGTKSYEQYF.

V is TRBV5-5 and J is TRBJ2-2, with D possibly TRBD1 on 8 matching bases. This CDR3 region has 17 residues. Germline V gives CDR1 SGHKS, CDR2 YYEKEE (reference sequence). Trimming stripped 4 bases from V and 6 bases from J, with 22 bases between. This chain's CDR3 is CASSPRTGRVMAGELFF. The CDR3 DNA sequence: TGTGCCAGCAGCCCTCGGACAGGGAGGGTGATGGCCGGGGAGCTGTTTTTT.

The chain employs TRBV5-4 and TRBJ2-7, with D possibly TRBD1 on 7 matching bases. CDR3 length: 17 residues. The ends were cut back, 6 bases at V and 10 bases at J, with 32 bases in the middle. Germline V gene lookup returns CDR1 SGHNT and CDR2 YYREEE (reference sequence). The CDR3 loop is CASNPRGPGTVPTKQYF. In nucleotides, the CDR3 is TGTGCCAGCAACCCTCGGGGGCCCGGGACAGTGCCTACGAAACAGTACTTC.

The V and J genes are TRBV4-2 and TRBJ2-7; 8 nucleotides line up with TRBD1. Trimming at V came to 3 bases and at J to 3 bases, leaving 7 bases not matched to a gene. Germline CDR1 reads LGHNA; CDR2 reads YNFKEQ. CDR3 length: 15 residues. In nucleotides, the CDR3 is TGTGCCAGCAGCCAGCGACAGGGGCTCAACTACGAGCAGTACTTC. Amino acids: CASSQRQGLNYEQYF.

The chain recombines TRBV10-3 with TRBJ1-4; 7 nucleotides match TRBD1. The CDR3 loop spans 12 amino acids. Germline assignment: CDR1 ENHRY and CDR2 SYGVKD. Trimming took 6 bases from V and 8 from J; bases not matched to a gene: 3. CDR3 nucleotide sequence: TGTGCCATCAGAGGACAGGCCGAAAAACTGTTTTTT. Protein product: CAIRGQAEKLFF.

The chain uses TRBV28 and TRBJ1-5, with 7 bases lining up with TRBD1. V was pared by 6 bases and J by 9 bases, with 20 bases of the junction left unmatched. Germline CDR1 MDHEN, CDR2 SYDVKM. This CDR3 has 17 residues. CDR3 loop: CASSRRGLHLVVWPQHF. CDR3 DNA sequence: TGTGCCAGCAGCCGAAGGGGGCTACATTTAGTCGTGTGGCCCCAGCATTTT.

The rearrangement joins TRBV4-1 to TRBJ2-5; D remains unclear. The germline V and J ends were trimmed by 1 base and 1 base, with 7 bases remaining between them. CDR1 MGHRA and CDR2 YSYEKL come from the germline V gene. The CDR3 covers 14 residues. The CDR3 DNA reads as TGCGCCAGCAGCCAAGTGGCTAGCCAAGAGACCCAGTACTTC. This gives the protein CASSQVASQETQYF.

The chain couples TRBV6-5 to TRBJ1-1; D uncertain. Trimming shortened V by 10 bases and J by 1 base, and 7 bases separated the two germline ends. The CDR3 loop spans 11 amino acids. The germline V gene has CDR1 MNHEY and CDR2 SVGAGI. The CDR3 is CATGENTEAFF. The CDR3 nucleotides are TGTGCCACCGGGGAGAACACTGAAGCTTTCTTT.

CDR3 DNA: TGTGCCAGCAGTGACTCGGGGACAGGGAATGCAGCTTTCTTT. This encodes CASSDSGTGNAAFF. This chain joins TRBV6-4 and TRBJ1-1; 9 positions match TRBD1. Germline assignment: CDR1 MRHNA and CDR2 SNTAGT. The V and J ends lost 0 bases and 10 bases, in that order; junction bases with no gene match: 6. The CDR3 runs 14 residues.

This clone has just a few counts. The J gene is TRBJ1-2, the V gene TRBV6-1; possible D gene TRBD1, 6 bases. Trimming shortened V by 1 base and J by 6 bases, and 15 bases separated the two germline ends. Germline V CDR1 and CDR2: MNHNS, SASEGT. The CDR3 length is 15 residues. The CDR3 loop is CASSEGRTGWHGYTF. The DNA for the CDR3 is TGTGCCAGCAGTGAAGGCCGAACAGGGTGGCATGGCTACACCTTC.

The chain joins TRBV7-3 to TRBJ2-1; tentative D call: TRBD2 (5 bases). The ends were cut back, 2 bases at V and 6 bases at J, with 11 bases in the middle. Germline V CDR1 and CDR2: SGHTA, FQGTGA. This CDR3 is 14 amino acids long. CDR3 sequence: CASSLGRFRNEQFF. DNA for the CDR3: TGTGCCAGCAGCTTAGGGAGATTTCGCAATGAGCAGTTCTTC.

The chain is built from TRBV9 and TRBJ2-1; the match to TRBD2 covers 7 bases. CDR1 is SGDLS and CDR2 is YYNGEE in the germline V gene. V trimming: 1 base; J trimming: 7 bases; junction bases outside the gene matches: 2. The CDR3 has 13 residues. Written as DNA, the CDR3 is TGTGCCAGCAGCGTACGGGGAGGGAATGAGCAGTTCTTC. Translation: CASSVRGGNEQFF.

The CDR3 coding sequence is TGTGCCAGCAGCGAGACAGGGGACTCCTACGAGCAGTACTTC. Translation gives CASSETGDSYEQYF. The V gene is TRBV7-9, the J gene TRBJ2-7, with 8 bases that match TRBD1. V lost 5 bases, J lost 0 bases, and 3 bases stayed unmatched. The germline gives CDR1 SEHNR, CDR2 FQNEAQ (reference sequence). This CDR3 has 14 residues.

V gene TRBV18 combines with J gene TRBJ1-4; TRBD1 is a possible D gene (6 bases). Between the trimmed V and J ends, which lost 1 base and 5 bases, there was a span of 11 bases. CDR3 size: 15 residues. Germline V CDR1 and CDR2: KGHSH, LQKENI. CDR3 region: CASSPLTGQNEKLFF. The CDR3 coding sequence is TGTGCCAGCTCACCACTGACAGGACAGAATGAAAAACTGTTTTTT.